The 11 T cell receptor beta chains presented below share a single source sample, sequenced in a study of cytomegalovirus exposure and HLA in healthy donors (dated by TCRdb to between 2016 and 2019). Libraries were made using the immunoSEQ multiplex PCR assay. The multiplex PCR relied on a mix of 60 forward primers for TCR Vbeta segments and 13 reverse primers for TCR Jbeta segments. The source is immuneACCESS, and TCRdb retained only in-frame sequences with V and J called. Part of the clones is not carried over; for the studies checked, unresolved V genes explain less than half of this, and the remainder is unexplained. The sample table contains over 200,000 clones; only one count was recorded for 70% to 90% of them. Of the sample, 1% to 1.5% is held by the ten largest clones. The sample consisted of PBMCs. The receptors were sampled from a human donor in good health.

This rearrangement joins TRBV5-4 to TRBJ2-7; possible D gene TRBD2, 5 bases. The germline V and J ends were trimmed by 4 bases and 5 bases, with 16 bases remaining between them. Per germline, CDR1 SGHNT and CDR2 YYREEE (reference sequence). The CDR3 has 14 amino acids. CDR3 sequence (DNA): TGTGCCAGCAGCCGAGAGACTACGGTCCACGAGCAGTACTTC. Residues: CASSRETTVHEQYF.

The chain joins TRBV7-2 to TRBJ2-7; TRBD2 aligns across 13 bases. The CDR3 sequence is 16 residues long. The germline V gene has CDR1 SGHTA and CDR2 FQGNSA. The ends lost 5 bases at V and 4 bases at J; junction bases unmatched: 8. CDR3 loop: CASSKLAGGRRYEQYF. CDR3 nucleotide sequence: TGTGCCAGCAGCAAACTAGCGGGAGGGCGCCGGTACGAGCAGTACTTC.

The chain joins TRBV6-6 to TRBJ2-2; 12 bases fit TRBD2. Trimming took 5 bases from V and 4 from J; bases not matched to a gene: 2. The CDR3 runs 15 residues. From germline, CDR1 is MNHNY and CDR2 SVGAGI (reference sequence). DNA of the CDR3: TGTGCCAGCAGTCGACTAGCGGGAGTCACCGGGGAGCTGTTTTTT. It is translated as CASSRLAGVTGELFF.

A single count supports this clone. The rearrangement uses TRBV19 and TRBJ1-1; 7 bases are shared with TRBD1. The length of the CDR3 is 14 residues. CDR1 and CDR2 (germline): LNHDA, SQIVND (reference sequence). V shed 6 bases, J shed 6 bases, and the junction held 10 bases outside the gene matches. CDR3 sequence (DNA): TGTGCCAGTAGGCCACAGGGGAACAAGGCTGAAGCTTTCTTT. It yields the protein CASRPQGNKAEAFF.

V gene TRBV29-1 combines with J gene TRBJ1-2, with 10 nucleotides matching TRBD1. The CDR3 contains 14 residues. From germline, CDR1 is SQVTM and CDR2 ANQGSEA. V trimming: 4 bases; J trimming: 8 bases; junction bases outside the gene matches: 10. The CDR3 sequence: CSVGPSGQGGGYTF. The CDR3 region has the DNA TGCAGCGTTGGTCCTTCTGGACAGGGGGGAGGCTACACCTTC.

DNA of the CDR3: TGCGCCAGCAGCCAATCCGGGGACATGAAGTATCAGCCCCAGCATTTT. Translating gives CASSQSGDMKYQPQHF. This rearrangement joins TRBV4-3 to TRBJ1-5; tentative D call: TRBD1 (6 bases). The CDR3 has 16 amino acids. With 2 bases removed from V and 5 bases from J, the gap between germline ends came to 16 bases. Germline CDR1 reads LGHNA; CDR2 reads YSLEER.

The chain couples TRBV6-5 to TRBJ2-3; D uncertain. Germline loops: CDR1 MNHEY, CDR2 SVGAGI. Trimming stripped 7 bases from V and 2 bases from J, with 13 bases between. The CDR3 contains 14 residues. CDR3 in DNA: TGTGCCAGCAAGCAGCAACAGAACACAGATACGCAGTATTTT. It is translated as CASKQQQNTDTQYF.

The rearrangement links TRBV25-1 to TRBJ2-7; no definite D call. From germline, CDR1 is MGHDK and CDR2 SYGVNS. CDR3 length: 12 amino acids. V lost 7 bases and J 1 base, leaving 8 bases between the germline ends. For the CDR3, the DNA is TGTGCCAGCAAAACCAGGTCCTACGAGCAGTACTTC. This translates into CASKTRSYEQYF.

The V gene is TRBV25-1, the J gene TRBJ1-1; D unclear. Trimming shortened V by 6 bases and J by 2 bases, and 7 bases separated the two germline ends. Germline-derived CDR1 and CDR2 are MGHDK and SYGVNS. CDR3 length: 12 amino acids. The CDR3 here is CASRGSNTEAFF. For the CDR3, the DNA is TGTGCCAGCAGGGGGAGCAACACTGAAGCTTTCTTT.

The chain combines TRBV14 with TRBJ1-1, with a tentative D call TRBD1 (5 bases). The V gene's germline CDR1 is SGHDN and CDR2 FVKESK. V lost 1 base, J lost 5 bases, and 14 bases lay in between. The CDR3 totals 15 residues. The CDR3, as DNA: TGTGCCAGCAGCCAAGGCGCTCAGGGTCTTACTGAAGCTTTCTTT. This codes for CASSQGAQGLTEAFF.

This clone occurred once. The rearrangement joins TRBV10-3 to TRBJ2-2; 8 bases are shared with TRBD1. Germline V gene lookup returns CDR1 ENHRY and CDR2 SYGVKD. The CDR3 has 16 amino acids. V shed 0 bases and J 4 bases; nucleotides not matched to a gene: 4. DNA for the CDR3: TGTGCCATCAGTGAGTCCGGGACAGGAAGCACCGGGGAGCTGTTTTTT. This sequence encodes CAISESGTGSTGELFF.